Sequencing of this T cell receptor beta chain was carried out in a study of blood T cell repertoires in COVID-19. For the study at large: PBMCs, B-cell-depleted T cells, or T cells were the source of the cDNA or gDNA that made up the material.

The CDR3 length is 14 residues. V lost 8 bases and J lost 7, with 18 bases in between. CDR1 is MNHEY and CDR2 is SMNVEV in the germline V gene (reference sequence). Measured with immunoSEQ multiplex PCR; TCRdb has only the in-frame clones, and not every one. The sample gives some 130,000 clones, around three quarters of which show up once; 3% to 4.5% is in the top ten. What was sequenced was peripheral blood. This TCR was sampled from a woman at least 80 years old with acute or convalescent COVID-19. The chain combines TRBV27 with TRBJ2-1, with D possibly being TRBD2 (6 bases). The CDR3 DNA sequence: TGTGCCAGCCGCCCAATTCTAGCGAGTAATGAGCAGTTCTTC. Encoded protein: CASRPILASNEQFF.